The 26 T cell receptor beta chains given below trace back to one sample, sequenced in a study of vaccination effects on CD4 cells after COVID-19. These receptors lack a known antigen. Culturing for more than eight days preceded CD4+ T cell isolation. All study participants received two doses of BNT162b2 or mRNA-1273 vaccine. Some clones are missing from TCRdb's copy, which holds only in-frame ones; the method was immunoSEQ multiplex PCR. There are 70,000 or so clones in the sample; nearly 75% occur only once, and approximately 2.4% lies in the top ten. This specimen was CD4+ T cells from PBMCs cultured without peptide, taken after COVID-19 vaccination. The origin of the receptors is a human donor who received a COVID-19 vaccine.

The genes are TRBV6-5 and TRBJ2-7; 16 bases are shared with TRBD2. Trimming removed 5 bases from V and 7 bases from J; junction bases left unmatched: 5. Germline V CDR1 and CDR2: MNHEY, SVGAGI. The CDR3 has 15 residues. The CDR3 sequence: CASSLGTSGGDEQYV. CDR3 sequence (DNA): TGTGCCAGCAGTCTCGGGACTAGCGGGGGGGATGAGCAGTACGTC.

CDR3 DNA: TGCGCCAGCAGCGCGGGACAGGGGAGGCGGAACTATGGCTACACCTTC. Translating gives CASSAGQGRRNYGYTF. The chain is built from TRBV5-1 and TRBJ1-2; TRBD1 matches at 10 bases. Looked up from germline, CDR1 is SGHRS and CDR2 is YFSETQ. Trimming removed 4 bases from V and 2 bases from J; junction bases left unmatched: 8. The CDR3 has 16 residues. The full variable domain, its missing parts supplied by reference TRBV5-1 and TRBJ1-2, is KAGVTQTPRYLIKTRGQQVTLSCSPISGHRSVSWYQQTPGQGLQFLFEYFSETQRNKGNFPGRFSGRQFSNSRSEMNVSTLELGDSALYLCASSAGQGRRNYGYTFGSGTRLTVV.

The V and J genes are TRBV28 and TRBJ1-2; TRBD1 aligns across 7 bases. The germline gives CDR1 MDHEN, CDR2 SYDVKM. J gave up 6 bases and V 5 bases, and 9 bases lay outside the gene matches. CDR3 size: 14 residues. For the CDR3, the DNA is TGTGCCAGCAGTCCTCCGGGACAGCCAGATGGCTACACCTTC. Translation: CASSPPGQPDGYTF.

The chain combines TRBV18 with TRBJ1-5, with D perhaps matching TRBD1 (6 bases). Trimming removed 1 base from V and 8 bases from J, with 15 bases in between. Germline V gives CDR1 KGHSH, CDR2 LQKENI. This CDR3 region has 15 residues. CDR3 sequence reads: CASSPQVGGGEPQHF. The CDR3 DNA sequence: TGTGCCAGCTCACCACAAGTAGGGGGGGGTGAGCCCCAGCATTTT.

This CDR3 reads CASSTPPGLVNYGYTF. The CDR3 DNA reads TGTGCCAGTAGTACCCCCCCAGGGTTAGTTAACTATGGCTACACCTTC. V gene TRBV19 combines with J gene TRBJ1-2; D perhaps matches TRBD1 (5 bases). This CDR3 comprises 16 residues. Germline CDR1 and CDR2: LNHDA and SQIVND (reference sequence). The V end was cut by 4 bases, the J end by 1 base, with 16 bases between.

The chain combines TRBV28 with TRBJ1-2; TRBD1 matches 9 bases. V gave up 4 bases and J gave up 6 bases; unmatched junction bases: 3. Germline lookup yields CDR1 MDHEN and CDR2 SYDVKM. The CDR3 consists of 13 residues. CDR3 region: CASSSWDRDGYTF. DNA for the CDR3: TGTGCCAGCAGTTCCTGGGACAGGGATGGCTACACCTTC.

The chain combines TRBV5-6 with TRBJ1-2, with TRBD1 matching over 10 bases. The trim removed 3 bases at V and 8 bases at J, leaving 1 base unmatched. Germline V gene lookup returns CDR1 SGHDT and CDR2 YYEEEE. The CDR3 is made up of 12 amino acids. CDR3 nucleotides: TGTGCCAGCAGCTGGACAGGGGGAGGCTACACCTTC. Residues: CASSWTGGGYTF.

The chain recombines TRBV5-8 with TRBJ1-4; D not certain. Germline V gene sequence: CDR1 SGHTS, CDR2 YDEGEE. Trimming took off 3 bases at V and 0 bases at J, with 12 bases between the two ends. The CDR3 is 16 amino acids. CDR3 nucleotide sequence: TGTGCCAGCAGCTCTGGACGGAGTGCAACTAATGAAAAACTGTTTTTT. Protein product: CASSSGRSATNEKLFF.

The CDR3 nucleotides are TGTGCCAGTAGTATAGATGTAGGGGATATCCACGAGCAGTACGTC. This encodes CASSIDVGDIHEQYV. The chain uses TRBV19 and TRBJ2-7, with D maybe TRBD1 (5 bases). From germline, CDR1 is LNHDA and CDR2 SQIVND (reference sequence). V was pared by 0 bases and J by 5 bases, with 14 bases between. The CDR3 has 15 amino acids.

V gene TRBV5-1 combines with J gene TRBJ2-1; no clear D gene. The V and J ends lost 0 bases and 9 bases respectively, with 10 bases between them. Looked up from germline, CDR1 is SGHRS and CDR2 is YFSETQ. CDR3 size: 13 residues. The CDR3 sequence: CASSLERNGEQFF. Written as DNA, the CDR3 is TGCGCCAGCAGCTTGGAGCGAAATGGTGAGCAGTTCTTC.

This chain's CDR3 is CASSLGTSGDEQFF. The CDR3 DNA follows: TGCGCCAGCAGCTTGGGGACTAGCGGGGACGAGCAGTTCTTC. V and J are TRBV5-1 and TRBJ2-1; 12 positions agree with TRBD2. Germline V CDR1 and CDR2: SGHRS, YFSETQ. The CDR3 sequence is 14 residues long. The V and J ends lost 0 bases and 10 bases, in that order; junction bases with no gene match: 2.

This clone turned up a few times. The V call is TRBV5-1, the J call TRBJ1-2; 9 bases are shared with TRBD1. Germline trimming cut 3 bases from V and 6 bases from J; bases unmatched to any gene: 6. The CDR3 totals 14 residues. CDR1 and CDR2 (germline): SGHRS, YFSETQ. For the CDR3, the DNA is TGCGCCAGCAGCTGGCAGGACAGGGGCGATGGCTACACCTTC. It specifies CASSWQDRGDGYTF.

This rearrangement joins TRBV28 to TRBJ2-7; perhaps TRBD1 as D (5 bases). This CDR3 is built from 15 residues. V was cut by 7 bases and J by 6 bases, with 22 bases left in between. Germline CDR1 and CDR2: MDHEN and SYDVKM. The CDR3 nucleotides read TGTGCCAGCACTGCCGGCGCCGTGGGGCAGGGCGAGCAGTACGTC. This gives the protein CASTAGAVGQGEQYV.

This chain links TRBV5-6 with TRBJ1-5; 8 nucleotides agree with TRBD1. V dropped 4 bases and J dropped 2; count of bases not matched to a gene: 5. CDR1 SGHDT and CDR2 YYEEEE come from the germline V gene. The CDR3 is 15 amino acids. The CDR3 nucleotides are TGTGCCAGCAGCCCCCGGGGACAGGGCAATCAGCCCCAGCATTTT. Protein sequence: CASSPRGQGNQPQHF.

This clone appeared a few times. The CDR3: CASSLAWLRDSPLHF. In DNA, the CDR3 is TGTGCCAGCAGTTTAGCGTGGCTCAGGGATTCACCCCTCCACTTT. V usage is TRBV27 and J usage is TRBJ1-6, with D possibly TRBD1 on 5 matching bases. Germline V gene data show CDR1 as MNHEY and CDR2 as SMNVEV (reference sequence). The length of the CDR3 is 15 residues. With 2 bases removed from V and 8 bases from J, the gap between germline ends came to 13 bases.

This clone has a single count. This rearrangement joins TRBV29-1 to TRBJ1-2; 10 bases are a match to TRBD1. Per germline, CDR1 SQVTM and CDR2 ANQGSEA. The trim removed 4 bases at V and 7 bases at J, leaving 6 bases unmatched. This CDR3 has 13 residues. The CDR3 is CSVARQGASGYTF. The CDR3 DNA reads TGCAGCGTTGCTCGACAGGGGGCATCTGGCTACACCTTC.

The rearrangement joins TRBV12-5 to TRBJ1-3; possibly TRBD1 for D (6 bases). This CDR3 comprises 16 residues. CDR1 is LGHNT, CDR2 FRNRAP, per germline. Trimming pared 1 base from V and 0 bases from J, leaving 10 bases between. The CDR3 DNA is TGTGCTAGTGGTTTGGGACAGGTTACCTCTGGAAACACCATATATTTT. Its translation is CASGLGQVTSGNTIYF.

The chain employs TRBV5-4 and TRBJ1-2; the D gene is possibly TRBD1 (5 bases). Germline V gives CDR1 SGHNT, CDR2 YYREEE (reference sequence). CDR3 length equals 15 residues. V was shortened by 1 base and J by 4 bases, with 14 bases between the two germline ends. CDR3 in amino acids: CASSLRQGNPYGYTF. CDR3 sequence (DNA): TGTGCCAGCAGCTTGAGGCAGGGCAACCCCTATGGCTACACCTTC.

V and J are TRBV2 and TRBJ1-1, with unresolved D. Trimming removed 3 bases at V and 3 bases at J, with 11 bases between. Germline-derived CDR1 and CDR2 are SNHLY and FYNNEI. The CDR3 totals 14 residues. CDR3 region: CASSERRTDTEAFF. CDR3 nucleotide sequence: TGTGCCAGCAGTGAGCGTCGGACGGACACTGAAGCTTTCTTT.

The chain has TRBV24-1 and TRBJ2-3; TRBD2 matches 8 bases. The V and J ends lost 3 bases and 1 base, in that order; junction bases with no gene match: 2. This CDR3 is built from 15 residues. CDR1 and CDR2 (germline): KGHDR, SFDVKD. This CDR3 reads CATSDTTSGTDTQYF. Here the CDR3 DNA reads TGTGCCACCAGTGATACGACTAGCGGCACAGATACGCAGTATTTT.

V gene TRBV5-1 combines with J gene TRBJ2-1; 14 bases line up with TRBD2. V dropped 4 bases and J dropped 4; count of bases not matched to a gene: 4. Germline CDR1 and CDR2: SGHRS and YFSETQ. This CDR3 spans 16 amino acids. The CDR3 reads CASSLRLAGGYNEQFF. In DNA, the CDR3 is TGCGCCAGCAGCCTACGACTAGCGGGGGGGTACAATGAGCAGTTCTTC.

The rearrangement uses TRBV6-5 and TRBJ2-7; no firm D call. Germline-derived CDR1 and CDR2 are MNHEY and SVGAGI. The CDR3 spans 13 residues. The V gene lost 2 bases and the J gene lost 4 bases, with 9 bases spanning the gap. The CDR3: CASSYARGYEQYV. CDR3 DNA: TGTGCCAGCAGTTACGCCCGTGGTTACGAGCAGTACGTC.

The chain couples TRBV11-2 to TRBJ2-5, with D tentatively TRBD1 (6 bases). The V end lost 2 bases, the J end lost 5 bases, and 9 bases lay between the germline ends. The CDR3 length is 13 residues. Germline V gene data show CDR1 as SGHAT and CDR2 as FQNNGV. This chain's CDR3 is CASSLQGKETQYF. The CDR3 DNA follows: TGTGCCAGCAGCTTACAGGGGAAGGAGACCCAGTACTTC.

This clone showed up just once. This chain uses TRBV19 with TRBJ1-5; D remains unclear. CDR1 is LNHDA and CDR2 is SQIVND in the germline V gene (reference sequence). The CDR3 has 16 amino acids. The germline V and J ends were trimmed by 1 base and 2 bases, with 12 bases remaining between them. The CDR3 here is CASSIGVFSRNQPQHF. The CDR3 region has the DNA TGTGCCAGTAGTATAGGTGTTTTCAGTCGCAATCAGCCCCAGCATTTT.

The rearrangement uses TRBV11-2 and TRBJ2-5; 8 nucleotides agree with TRBD2. Germline CDR1 and CDR2: SGHAT and FQNNGV. CDR3 length equals 17 residues. J was trimmed by 5 bases and V by 0 bases; bases with no gene match: 11. CDR3 sequence reads: CASSLELRGVNQETQYF. CDR3 DNA: TGTGCCAGCAGCTTAGAGTTGCGGGGGGTCAATCAGGAGACCCAGTACTTC.

In DNA form, the CDR3 reads TGTGCCAGTAGTATTGCAGCCTCTGGAAACACCATATATTTT. This encodes CASSIAASGNTIYF. This chain uses TRBV19 with TRBJ1-3; the D is unclear. The CDR3 is 14 amino acids. V was clipped by 3 bases and J by 0 bases, with 6 bases between them. Germline-derived CDR1 and CDR2 are LNHDA and SQIVND (reference sequence).